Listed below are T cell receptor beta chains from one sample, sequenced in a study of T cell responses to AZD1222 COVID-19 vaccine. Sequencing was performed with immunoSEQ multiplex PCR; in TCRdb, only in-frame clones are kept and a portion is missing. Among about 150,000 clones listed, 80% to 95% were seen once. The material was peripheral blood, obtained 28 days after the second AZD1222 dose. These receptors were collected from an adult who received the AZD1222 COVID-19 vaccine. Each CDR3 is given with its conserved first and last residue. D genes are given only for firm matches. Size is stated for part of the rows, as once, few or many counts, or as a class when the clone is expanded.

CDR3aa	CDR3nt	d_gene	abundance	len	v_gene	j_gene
CASSLPRTEAFF	TGTGCCAGCAGCCTCCCCAGGACTGAAGCTTTCTTT	.	.	12	TRBV5-4	TRBJ1-1
CASSMGPLNTEAFF	TGTGCCAGCAGCATGGGACCGTTGAACACTGAAGCTTTCTTT	.	.	14	TRBV7-6	TRBJ1-1
CASSLETGYNEQFF	TGTGCCAGCAGCTTAGAGACAGGTTACAATGAGCAGTTCTTC	.	few	14	TRBV11-3	TRBJ2-1
CASSLSGQGGSEQYF	TGCGCCAGCAGCTTGTCGGGGCAGGGAGGGTCCGAGCAGTACTTC	TRBD2	.	15	TRBV5-1	TRBJ2-7
CASSPGTVNNYGYTF	TGTGCCAGCAGCCCCGGGACAGTCAACAATTATGGCTACACCTTC	TRBD1	.	15	TRBV7-8	TRBJ1-2
CASSSKDGMETQYF	TGCGCCAGCAGCTCCAAGGACGGGATGGAGACCCAGTACTTC	.	.	14	TRBV5-1	TRBJ2-5
CASSFPTSWGTGELFF	TGTGCCAGCAGTTTCCCGACTTCCTGGGGGACCGGGGAGCTGTTTTTT	.	.	16	TRBV28	TRBJ2-2
CASSSDTFYEQYF	TGTGCCAGCAGTTCGGACACCTTCTACGAGCAGTACTTC	.	.	13	TRBV12-3/TRBV12-4	TRBJ2-7
CASSRVSEQYF	TGTGCCAGCAGTAGGGTCTCCGAGCAGTACTTC	.	.	11	TRBV6-5	TRBJ2-7
CASSQAGYTEAFF	TGTGCCAGCAGTCAAGCGGGATACACTGAAGCTTTCTTT	.	.	13	TRBV14	TRBJ1-1
CASSFGNSYEQYF	TGTGCCAGCAGTTTCGGCAACTCCTACGAGCAGTACTTC	.	.	13	TRBV28	TRBJ2-7
CASSLGSGSPYEQYF	TGTGCCAGCAGTTTGGGGAGCGGGAGCCCCTACGAGCAGTACTTC	TRBD2	.	15	TRBV27	TRBJ2-7
CASSPTGGGSYEQYF	TGTGCCAGCAGCCCGACAGGGGGCGGTTCCTACGAGCAGTACTTC	TRBD1	.	15	TRBV5-4	TRBJ2-7
CASSLGTGYNEQFF	TGTGCCAGCAGCCTGGGGACAGGGTACAATGAGCAGTTCTTC	TRBD1	.	14	TRBV11-1	TRBJ2-1
CASITGQGGGYTF	TGTGCCAGCATTACGGGACAGGGGGGAGGCTACACCTTC	TRBD1	few	13	TRBV6-5	TRBJ1-2
CASSSTGTTNTEAFF	TGTGCCAGCAGTTCTACCGGGACAACTAACACTGAAGCTTTCTTT	.	.	15	TRBV27	TRBJ1-1
CASSVDGAGDEQYF	TGTGCCAGCAGCGTAGACGGAGCGGGGGATGAGCAGTACTTC	TRBD2	.	14	TRBV9	TRBJ2-7
CASTSGGDSGYTF	TGTGCCAGCACCTCAGGGGGGGACAGTGGCTACACCTTC	TRBD1	.	13	TRBV3-1/TRBV3-2	TRBJ1-2
CASSTAASPQHF	TGTGCCAGCAGTACCGCGGCGTCGCCCCAGCATTTT	.	.	12	TRBV28	TRBJ1-5
CATRRGQDTGELFF	TGTGCCACGCGACGGGGGCAGGACACCGGGGAGCTGTTTTTT	.	.	14	TRBV24-1	TRBJ2-2
CASSQMPGPGGYTF	TGCGCCAGCAGCCAGATGCCGGGGCCCGGAGGCTACACCTTC	.	once	14	TRBV4-1	TRBJ1-2
CASSLTRGTYNEQFF	TGTGCCAGCAGCTTAACTAGGGGGACCTACAATGAGCAGTTCTTC	.	.	15	TRBV7-7	TRBJ2-1
CASRGTNWPAEAFF	TGTGCCAGTAGGGGGACGAATTGGCCGGCTGAAGCTTTCTTT	.	.	14	TRBV19	TRBJ1-1
CASRTGAGTEAFF	TGTGCCAGCAGAACGGGGGCGGGGACTGAAGCTTTCTTT	.	.	13	TRBV6-5	TRBJ1-1
CASSLLAGSGNQPQHF	TGTGCCAGCAGTTTATTGGCGGGGTCAGGAAATCAGCCCCAGCATTTT	.	.	16	TRBV28	TRBJ1-5
CASSSQGYTGELFF	TGTGCCAGTAGCTCCCAGGGGTACACCGGGGAGCTGTTTTTT	.	.	14	TRBV19	TRBJ2-2
CASSPPGLDYGYTF	TGTGCCAGCTCACCACCCGGACTGGACTATGGCTACACCTTC	.	.	14	TRBV18	TRBJ1-2
CASSTTGEAEAFF	TGTGCCAGCTCAACGACAGGGGAAGCTGAAGCTTTCTTT	TRBD1	.	13	TRBV18	TRBJ1-1
CASSASGRATEQFF	TGCGCCAGCAGTGCTAGCGGGAGGGCGACCGAGCAGTTCTTC	TRBD2	few	14	TRBV10-1	TRBJ2-1
CASSLTVMNTEAFF	TGTGCCAGCAGCCTCACAGTTATGAACACTGAAGCTTTCTTT	.	.	14	TRBV14	TRBJ1-1
CASSLRDSGNQPQHF	TGTGCCAGCAGCCTCAGGGACTCCGGCAATCAGCCCCAGCATTTT	.	.	15	TRBV7-6	TRBJ1-5
CAWSVGRIHQPQHF	TGTGCCTGGAGTGTTGGGAGGATCCATCAGCCCCAGCATTTT	.	.	14	TRBV30	TRBJ1-5
CASSIRPRLAEDNEQFF	TGTGCCAGTAGTATTCGGCCCCGACTAGCGGAAGACAATGAGCAGTTCTTC	TRBD2	.	17	TRBV19	TRBJ2-1
CASSLEGLGETQYF	TGTGCCAGCAGCTTAGAGGGGCTGGGGGAGACCCAGTACTTC	.	.	14	TRBV5-5	TRBJ2-5
CASSDRGGRTNEKLFF	TGTGCCAGCAGTGACCGGGGAGGGAGGACTAATGAAAAACTGTTTTTT	.	.	16	TRBV6-4	TRBJ1-4
CASSYKWGGDEQFF	TGTGCCAGCAGTTACAAGTGGGGAGGGGATGAGCAGTTCTTC	TRBD2	.	14	TRBV6-2/TRBV6-3	TRBJ2-1
CASSPLSPRDREETQYF	TGCGCCAGCAGTCCCCTCTCACCCCGGGACAGAGAAGAGACCCAGTACTTC	TRBD1	.	17	TRBV10-2	TRBJ2-5
CASISPGSSGANVLTF	TGTGCCAGCATATCCCCAGGGAGCTCTGGGGCCAACGTCCTGACTTTC	.	.	16	TRBV6-6	TRBJ2-6
CASSHLTGELFF	TGTGCCAGCAGCCACCTGACAGGGGAGCTGTTTTTT	.	.	12	TRBV11-1	TRBJ2-2
CASSSGGGRGNGYTF	TGTGCCAGCAGCAGTGGTGGGGGGCGAGGGAATGGCTACACCTTC	.	.	15	TRBV6-5	TRBJ1-2
CASRMNLDSSTEAFF	TGTGCCAGCAGAATGAATTTAGACAGCAGCACTGAAGCTTTCTTT	.	.	15	TRBV7-2	TRBJ1-1
CASSQDHNLHATDTQYF	TGCGCCAGCAGCCAAGATCACAACTTACACGCCACAGATACGCAGTATTTT	.	.	17	TRBV4-3	TRBJ2-3
CASSLGPNTEAFF	TGTGCCAGCTCACTGGGCCCTAACACTGAAGCTTTCTTT	.	.	13	TRBV18	TRBJ1-1
CSASGIGRDAWEQYF	TGCAGTGCTAGTGGGATTGGGCGGGATGCCTGGGAGCAGTACTTC	.	.	15	TRBV20-1	TRBJ2-7
CASSMGLYLKETQYF	TGTGCCAGCAGTATGGGACTTTACTTGAAAGAGACCCAGTACTTC	.	once	15	TRBV6-2/TRBV6-3	TRBJ2-5
CASSLPTPNTGELFF	TGCGCCAGCAGCTTGCCGACACCAAACACCGGGGAGCTGTTTTTT	.	.	15	TRBV5-1	TRBJ2-2
CASSQGGAGNQPQHF	TGTGCCAGCTCGCAGGGGGGGGCGGGCAATCAGCCCCAGCATTTT	TRBD1	.	15	TRBV6-5	TRBJ1-5
CASSDLAGVQYF	TGTGCCAGCAGCGATCTAGCGGGGGTGCAGTACTTC	TRBD2	.	12	TRBV9	TRBJ2-7
CASNLGGRGGYNEQFF	TGTGCCAGCAACCTAGGCGGTAGGGGTGGCTACAATGAGCAGTTCTTC	.	.	16	TRBV28	TRBJ2-1
CASSLSPGLGGIDQPQHF	TGTGCCAGCAGTTTATCCCCAGGGCTGGGGGGAATTGATCAGCCCCAGCATTTT	.	.	18	TRBV28	TRBJ1-5
CASSLGSSGKNGELFF	TGTGCCAGCAGTTTAGGTAGTAGCGGGAAAAACGGGGAGCTGTTTTTT	TRBD2	.	16	TRBV28	TRBJ2-2
CASSLAPLPSGANVLTF	TGTGCCAGCAGCTTAGCCCCTTTGCCCTCTGGGGCCAACGTCCTGACTTTC	.	.	17	TRBV11-2	TRBJ2-6